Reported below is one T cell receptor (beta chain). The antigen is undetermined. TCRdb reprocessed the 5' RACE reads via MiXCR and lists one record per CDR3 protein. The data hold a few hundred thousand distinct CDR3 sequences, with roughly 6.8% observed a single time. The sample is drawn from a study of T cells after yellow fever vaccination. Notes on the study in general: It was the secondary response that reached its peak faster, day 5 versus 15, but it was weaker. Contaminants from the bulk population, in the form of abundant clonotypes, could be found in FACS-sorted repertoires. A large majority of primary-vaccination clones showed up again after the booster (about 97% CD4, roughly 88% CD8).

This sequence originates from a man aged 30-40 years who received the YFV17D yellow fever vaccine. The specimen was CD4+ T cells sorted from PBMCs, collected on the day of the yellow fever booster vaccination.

Here the CDR3 reads CASSPRPGQGVSYEQYF. The CDR3, as DNA: TGTGCCAGCTCACCACGGCCCGGACAGGGGGTGTCCTACGAGCAGTACTTC. The V and J genes are TRBV18 and TRBJ2-7; 10 nucleotides align to TRBD1. With V trimmed by 1 base and J by 1 base, 7 bases remained unmatched. The CDR3 runs to 17 residues. CDR1 and CDR2 (germline): KGHSH, LQKENI.